Each of the 18 T cell receptor beta chains below was sequenced from the same sample in a study of shared clonotypes between healthy human individuals. TCRdb's copy holds only in-frame clones and misses some; the assay was immunoSEQ multiplex PCR. The table records over 2 million clones, under 95% of them present only once. Sequences were obtained from naive CD4+ T cells from PBMCs. The sample's subset: CD45RA+ positively selected. The receptors were sampled from a man younger than 30 in good health. Some clones in this sample may be carry-over from other donors' samples.

This clone was seen only once. V and J are TRBV2 and TRBJ1-2; D is perhaps TRBD1 (5 bases). In germline, CDR1 is SNHLY, CDR2 FYNNEI. CDR3 length: 13 residues. Trimming removed 7 bases from V and 0 bases from J, with 9 bases in between. CDR3 amino acids: CASMDKANYGYTF. CDR3 DNA sequence: TGTGCCAGCATGGACAAAGCTAACTATGGCTACACCTTC.

This sequence joins TRBV7-3 and TRBJ2-3, with 9 bases lining up with TRBD1. Germline V gene sequence: CDR1 SGHTA, CDR2 FQGTGA. The CDR3 contains 16 residues. V lost 4 bases, J lost 2 bases, and 7 bases stayed unmatched. Written as DNA, the CDR3 is TGTGCCAGCAGCTCCCCGGGACAGGGAATCACAGATACGCAGTATTTT. This encodes CASSSPGQGITDTQYF.

This rearrangement joins TRBV7-3 to TRBJ2-1; 10 nucleotides agree with TRBD2. There are 19 residues in the CDR3. Germline V gene lookup returns CDR1 SGHTA and CDR2 FQGTGA. Germline trimming cut 5 bases from V and 3 bases from J; bases unmatched to any gene: 16. The CDR3 region is CASSLRAGGLGPLYNEQFF. The DNA of the CDR3 is TGTGCCAGCAGCCTGCGAGCGGGAGGGCTAGGGCCGCTCTACAATGAGCAGTTCTTC. Filled out from reference TRBV7-3 and TRBJ2-1, the complete variable domain reads GAGVSQTPSNKVTEKGKYVELRCDPISGHTALYWYRQSLGQGPEFLIYFQGTGAADDSGLPNDRFFAVRPEGSVSTLKIQRTERGDSAVYLCASSLRAGGLGPLYNEQFFGPGTRLTVL.

The chain carries TRBV27 and TRBJ2-2; TRBD2 matches 9 bases. This CDR3 has 15 amino acids. Trimming cost V 8 bases and J 4 bases; bases outside gene matches: 8. CDR1 is MNHEY and CDR2 is SMNVEV in the germline V gene (reference sequence). The CDR3 coding sequence is TGTGCCAGCGCCGGGCTAGCGGGACGCACCGGGGAGCTGTTTTTT. Protein product: CASAGLAGRTGELFF.

This rearrangement joins TRBV6-5 to TRBJ2-7; 8 positions match TRBD2. Germline CDR1 MNHEY, CDR2 SVGAGI. The J segment lost 6 bases and the V segment lost 0 bases, leaving 10 bases of the junction unmatched. The CDR3 extends over 16 amino acids. CDR3 nucleotides: TGTGCCAGCAGTTACTCGTCGGGGACTAGTTCGTTCGAGCAGTACTTC. Protein product: CASSYSSGTSSFEQYF.

This clone appeared once. The gene calls are TRBV28 and TRBJ1-5, with 7 nucleotides matching TRBD1. This CDR3 spans 15 amino acids. CDR1 is MDHEN and CDR2 is SYDVKM in the germline V gene. V was pared by 6 bases and J by 6 bases, with 11 bases of the junction left unmatched. DNA for the CDR3: TGTGCCAGCAGCCTTTCCTACAGGGGTTCTCAGCCCCAGCATTTT. Protein sequence: CASSLSYRGSQPQHF. Supplemented by reference TRBV28 and TRBJ1-5, the full variable domain reads DVKVTQSSRYLVKRTGEKVFLECVQDMDHENMFWYRQDPGLGLRLIYFSYDVKMKEKGDIPEGYSVSREKKERFSLILESASTNQTSMYLCASSLSYRGSQPQHFGDGTRLSIL.

About this clone itself: This specimen includes other DNA sequences encoding the same CDR3. CDR3 region: CASSLGGQGNEQYF. CDR3 nucleotide sequence: TGTGCCAGCAGCCTGGGGGGACAGGGGAACGAGCAGTACTTC. This chain links TRBV7-7 with TRBJ2-7, with 10 nucleotides matching TRBD1. CDR3 size: 14 residues. CDR1 is SSHAT, CDR2 FNYEAQ, per germline (reference sequence). V trimming: 5 bases; J trimming: 5 bases; junction bases outside the gene matches: 6.

The count of this clone is one. The gene calls are TRBV7-3 and TRBJ1-1; possible D gene TRBD1, 5 bases. Trimming left V 5 bases short and J 0 bases short, with 16 bases between. From germline, CDR1 is SGHTA and CDR2 FQGTGA. The CDR3 sequence is 16 residues long. The CDR3 sequence is CASSPSSDSMNTEAFF. The DNA for the CDR3 is TGTGCCAGCAGCCCTTCCTCCGACAGCATGAACACTGAAGCTTTCTTT.

The V call is TRBV19, the J call TRBJ1-5; weak D call: TRBD1 (5 bases). Trimming took off 4 bases at V and 1 base at J, with 20 bases between the two ends. The CDR3 spans 18 residues. Germline V gives CDR1 LNHDA, CDR2 SQIVND (reference sequence). CDR3 coding DNA: TGTGCCAGTAGTACGGGGCTATATAGGGGAACGAGCAATCAGCCCCAGCATTTT. Its protein is CASSTGLYRGTSNQPQHF.

V gene TRBV7-3 combines with J gene TRBJ2-2; D is possibly TRBD2 (6 bases). The CDR3 runs to 14 residues. Trimming took 5 bases from V and 7 from J, leaving 14 bases between them. Germline assignment: CDR1 SGHTA and CDR2 FQGTGA. The CDR3 DNA is TGTGCCAGCAGCCCCCGGGGGTCGGGCGGGGAGCTGTTTTTT. This gives the protein CASSPRGSGGELFF.

This sequence joins TRBV6-5 and TRBJ2-2; D is unclear. V lost 7 bases, J lost 5 bases, and 14 bases lay in between. The CDR3 spans 14 residues. Germline V lookup: CDR1 MNHEY, CDR2 SVGAGI. The CDR3 sequence: CASNWEFGTGELFF. The DNA for the CDR3 is TGTGCCAGCAACTGGGAATTCGGGACCGGGGAGCTGTTTTTT.

Here the CDR3 reads CASSLTQGFTEAFF. DNA for the CDR3: TGTGCCAGCAGCTTAACTCAGGGGTTCACTGAAGCTTTCTTT. V usage is TRBV7-3 and J usage is TRBJ1-1, with TRBD1 as a possible D gene (6 bases). The CDR3 consists of 14 residues. The ends were cut back, 0 bases at V and 4 bases at J, with 9 bases in the middle. The germline CDR1 and CDR2 sequences are SGHTA and FQGTGA.

Concerning this clone: This specimen includes other DNA sequences encoding the same CDR3. The rearrangement joins TRBV7-9 to TRBJ2-5; a weak D match, TRBD2 (5 bases). The CDR3 contains 15 residues. CDR1 and CDR2 (germline): SEHNR, FQNEAQ (reference sequence). V gave up 1 base and J gave up 0 bases, with 9 bases separating them. The CDR3 here is CASSLVGGYQETQYF. DNA of the CDR3: TGTGCCAGCAGCTTAGTGGGCGGGTACCAAGAGACCCAGTACTTC.

The chain combines TRBV5-1 with TRBJ1-2; D is perhaps TRBD1 (5 bases). The germline V gene encodes CDR1 SGHRS and CDR2 YFSETQ. Trimming removed 2 bases from V and 4 bases from J, with 15 bases in between. The CDR3 consists of 15 residues. The CDR3 sequence: CASSLQAGTLYGYTF. The CDR3 bases are TGCGCCAGCAGCTTACAAGCCGGGACCCTCTATGGCTACACCTTC.

For this clone: At the DNA level, this CDR3 is encoded by other sequences in the same sample as well. CDR3 in DNA: TGTGCCAGCAGCCCCCGACGGAGCTCCTACGAGCAGTACTTC. Its protein product is CASSPRRSSYEQYF. The chain links TRBV7-9 to TRBJ2-7, with D uncertain. There are 14 residues in the CDR3. Trimming pared 5 bases from V and 0 bases from J, leaving 11 bases between. The V gene's germline CDR1 is SEHNR and CDR2 FQNEAQ (reference sequence).

This chain joins TRBV5-1 and TRBJ2-1, with D maybe TRBD2 (6 bases). The CDR3 is made up of 15 amino acids. Deletions cut 0 bases from V and 9 bases from J, with 16 bases between. The V gene's germline CDR1 is SGHRS and CDR2 YFSETQ. The chain's CDR3 is CASSLAWDSGSEQFF. The CDR3 nucleotides read TGCGCCAGCAGCTTGGCGTGGGACTCCGGCAGTGAGCAGTTCTTC.

V gene TRBV9 combines with J gene TRBJ2-1; D unresolved. The CDR3 has 14 amino acids. Germline values: CDR1 SGDLS, CDR2 YYNGEE. Trimming removed 0 bases at V and 6 bases at J, with 10 bases between. This CDR3 reads CASSVGVPANEQFF. DNA of the CDR3: TGTGCCAGCAGCGTAGGCGTACCGGCCAATGAGCAGTTCTTC.

CDR3 amino acids: CASSYSSQVSTEAFF. For the CDR3, the DNA is TGTGCCAGCAGTTACTCGAGTCAGGTGAGCACTGAAGCTTTCTTT. The chain carries TRBV6-5 and TRBJ1-1; D remains unclear. CDR3 length: 15 residues. V was shortened by 0 bases and J by 4 bases, with 12 bases between the two germline ends. Germline V CDR1 and CDR2: MNHEY, SVGAGI.